This TCR beta chain is drawn from a study of beta chain features in type 1 diabetes. Study results and caveats: Type 1 diabetes patients showed a moderate but significant shortening of TCRB CDR3s in all four CD4+ subsets.

V lost 3 bases to trimming and J lost 0 bases; unmatched junction nucleotides: 6. Germline V gene sequence: CDR1 SGHRS, CDR2 YFSETQ. CDR3 length: 18 residues. Based on CD45RO/CCR7/CD25/CD127/CD95/CD27, CD4+ regulatory, stem cell-like memory, naive and central memory cells were sorted. This clone showed up just once. The antigen is undetermined. Sequenced material consisted of expressed TCRB transcripts (all of the isolated RNA was reverse transcribed). The repertoire was sequenced with immunoSEQ multiplex PCR; TCRdb's copy has only in-frame clones and lacks some. Here the sample spans some 15,000 clones, approximately 70% being singletons.

The sample was stem cell memory CD4+ T cells from blood. The sequence came from a man aged 25-40 years with type 1 diabetes. The chain combines TRBV5-1 with TRBJ2-6, with 10 bases identical to TRBD1. The CDR3: CASSSGTGDFSGANVLTF. Written as DNA, the CDR3 is TGCGCCAGCAGCTCCGGGACAGGGGATTTCTCTGGGGCCAACGTCCTGACTTTC.